The entry that follows covers one T cell receptor beta chain sequence. At least ten counts were recorded for this clonotype. The antigen this receptor binds is unknown. The input lacks base qualities; no much larger clone sits a single base away. This sample is drawn from a study of human T cells and chemical hapten exposure (dated by TCRdb to about 2021). About the full investigation: Libraries were pooled for sequencing, and variation in per-sample TCR yields was attributed mainly to small differences in library volumes within the pool. In alopecia patients, the study followed how the peripheral blood TCR repertoire changed in vivo over primary and secondary sensitization to diphenylcyclopropenone (DPC), a hapten. Both TCR alpha and TCR beta chains were sequenced from each blood RNA sample. The study at large found these results: The number of TCRs above 1 in 1000 frequency did not change with DPC sensitization; there was no evidence of global repertoire structure alterations. After repeated subsampling, changes were observed in the strength of the expansion versus patch-test correlation and in the threshold at which the correlation became significant.

Libraries were prepared through RACE. Sequenced on a NextSeq 500. During library preparation, unique molecular identifiers were attached to individual cDNA molecules so that TCRs could be counted in a quantitative, reproducible way. On the study's bioinformatics: The median number of TCRs per sample was approximately 93,000, ranging from roughly 20,000 to 700,000. V, J and CDR3 annotation of the TCR reads was carried out using the Decombinator software suite. Every sample was subsampled to the same number of TCRs (28,000) for the PS versus PT1 abundance plots. TCRs were defined as expanded if absent before sensitization and observed at least eight times at the 2-week time point. TCRdb ran its own pipeline on the public reads, namely fastp trimming at Q25 and MiXCR clone calling, and kept in-frame beta chains. Rows are unified per CDR3 protein, each entry keeping the most common DNA and genes. TCRdb assigned the V and J calls; the authors' analysis was not used. For this sample there are about 77,000 distinct CDR3 sequences; roughly 7.9% appear just once. The top ten clonotypes cover about 1.7% of the sample.

The time point label for this specimen denotes: healthy volunteer bleed at 6 weeks. Total RNA was isolated from unfractionated whole blood collected in Tempus Blood RNA tubes. Roughly 5 healthy volunteers were used as TCR sequencing controls and were bled at day 0, 2 weeks and 6 weeks. The CDR3 goes from the cysteine to the phenylalanine over 13 residues. The retained sequence is limited to the CDR3, 39 bases, with the frame set at the first base. From a lookup of the germline V gene, CDR1 and CDR2 are MNHEY and SVGAGI. The junction carries 11 bases between V and J, which are trimmed by 9 bases and 0 bases respectively.

The sequence came from a female donor in good health. Some clones in this sample may be carry-over from other donors' samples. Sequenced material: whole blood. The chain is assembled from TRBV6-5 and TRBJ1-1; too little of a D gene remains to name it. The CDR3 here reads CASLREMNTEAFF. In nucleotides, the sequence is TGTGCCAGTTTAAGAGAGATGAACACTGAAGCTTTCTTT.